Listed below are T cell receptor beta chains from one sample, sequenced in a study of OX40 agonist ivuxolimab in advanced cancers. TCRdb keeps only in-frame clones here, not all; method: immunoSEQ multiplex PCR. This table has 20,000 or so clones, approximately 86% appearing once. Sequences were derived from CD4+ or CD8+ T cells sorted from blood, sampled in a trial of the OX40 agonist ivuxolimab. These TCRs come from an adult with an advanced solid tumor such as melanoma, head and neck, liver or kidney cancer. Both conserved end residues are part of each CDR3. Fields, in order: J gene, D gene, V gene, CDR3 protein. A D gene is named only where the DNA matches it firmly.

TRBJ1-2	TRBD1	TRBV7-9	CASRPGTGAGYGYTF
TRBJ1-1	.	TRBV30	CAWDGQLNTEAFF
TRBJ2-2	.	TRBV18	CASSPPGPGELFF
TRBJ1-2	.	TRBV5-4	CASSWMVGHYGYTF
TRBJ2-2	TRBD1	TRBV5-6	CASSANRDRYTGELFF
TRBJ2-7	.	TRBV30	CAWTGVGSYEQYF
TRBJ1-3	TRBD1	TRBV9	CASSDRTGASSGNTIYF
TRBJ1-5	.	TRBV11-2	CASSQGPGRDQPQHF
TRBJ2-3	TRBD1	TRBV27	CASSSGTGVDTQYF
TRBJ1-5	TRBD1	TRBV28	CASSPGTGSQPQHF
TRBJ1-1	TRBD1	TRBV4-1	CASSQGQGARLAFF
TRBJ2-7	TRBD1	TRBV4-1	CASSRAGPGQGALEQYF
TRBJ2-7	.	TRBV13	CASTPPLGTLAYEQYF
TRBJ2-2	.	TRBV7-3	CASSSQGSGELFF
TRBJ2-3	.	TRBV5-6	CASSLGAGARTDTQYF
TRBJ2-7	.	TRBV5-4	CASSGGRRSSYEQYF
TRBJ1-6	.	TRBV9	CASSPHGGPNSPLHF
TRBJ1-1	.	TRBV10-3	CAISPPGLRKDTEAFF
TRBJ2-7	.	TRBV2	CASSEAGLWHEQYF
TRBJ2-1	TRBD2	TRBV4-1	CASSQDRSGGNEQFF
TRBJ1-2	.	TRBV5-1	CASSTANYGYTF
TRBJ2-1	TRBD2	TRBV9	CASSVGAGASYNEQFF
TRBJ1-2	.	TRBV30	CAWSENYGYTF
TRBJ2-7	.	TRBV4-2	CASSQDSTSPSYEQYF
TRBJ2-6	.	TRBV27	CASSFRTLSGANVLTF
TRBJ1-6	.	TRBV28	CASTLGSYNSPLHF
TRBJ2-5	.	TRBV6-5	CASSYGGSRGETQYF
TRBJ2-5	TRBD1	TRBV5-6	CASSLEVRGLSETQYF
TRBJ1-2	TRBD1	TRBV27	CASSGQGARGYTF
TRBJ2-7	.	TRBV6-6	CASSYSEGQYF
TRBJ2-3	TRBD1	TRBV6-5	CASSYSGQGGPDTQYF
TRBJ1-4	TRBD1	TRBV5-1	CASRRSGTGSEKLFF
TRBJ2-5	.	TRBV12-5	CASGLVYETQYF
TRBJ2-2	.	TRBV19	CASTTRDGALVTTGELFF
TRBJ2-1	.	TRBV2	CASQSEGGYNEQFF
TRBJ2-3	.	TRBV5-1	CASSLAGRSGADTQYF
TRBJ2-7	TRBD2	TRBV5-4	CASSLGTRVYEQYF
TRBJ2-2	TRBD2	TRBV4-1	CASSQDLAANTGELFF
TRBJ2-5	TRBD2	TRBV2	CASSLSGKETQYF
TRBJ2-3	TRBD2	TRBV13	CASSLGTSATDTQYF
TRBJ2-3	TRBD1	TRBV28	CASSFTGVYTQYF
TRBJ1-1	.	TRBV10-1	CASSENRGNTEAFF
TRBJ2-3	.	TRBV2	CASSGSGRYTDTQYF
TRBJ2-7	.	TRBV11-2	CASSLAYEQYF
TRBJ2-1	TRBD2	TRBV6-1	CASRGTSGLYNEQFF
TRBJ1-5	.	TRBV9	CASSVVEGAGLHF
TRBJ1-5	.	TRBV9	CASSVADSNQPQHF
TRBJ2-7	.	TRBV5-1	CASSLVGQSYEQYF
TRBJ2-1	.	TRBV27	CASSSGSSYNEQFF
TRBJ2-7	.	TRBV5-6	CASSLGREQYF
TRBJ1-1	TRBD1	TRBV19	CASSIGHRTGEAFF
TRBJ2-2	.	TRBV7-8	CASTNRVRELFF
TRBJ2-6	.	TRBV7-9	CASSTPGESSGANVLTF
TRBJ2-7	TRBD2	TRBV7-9	CASSFASGRTTYEQYF
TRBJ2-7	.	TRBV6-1	CASAGGGTAAYEQYF
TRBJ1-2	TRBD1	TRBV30	CAWSVQGVALYGYTF
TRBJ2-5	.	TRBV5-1	CASSPQPAQETQYF
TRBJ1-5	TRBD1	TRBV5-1	CASSTRGLNQPQHF
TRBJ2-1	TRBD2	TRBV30	CAWSSGGGENEQFF